This T cell receptor (beta chain) was captured in a study of a mutant IDH1 vaccine in newly diagnosed glioma. Study-level background: Prior therapy was radiotherapy, temozolomide, or both; most received both. V12 corresponded to week 35 and V13 to week 47.

This clone was found a few times. What it recognizes is unknown. Produced via immunoSEQ multiplex PCR; TCRdb's table is partial and in-frame only. The sample carries roughly 54,000 clones, about 85% recorded once. The V gene lost 1 base and the J gene lost 5 bases, with 0 bases spanning the gap. The V gene's germline CDR1 is GTSNPN and CDR2 SVGIG (reference sequence). This CDR3 has 10 amino acids. Time point here: week 35, safety follow-up. Doses consisted of 300 ug of mutant IDH1 20-mer peptide each, paired with topical imiquimod. The patients were given eight vaccinations, one each in weeks 1, 3, 5, 7, 11, 15, 19 and 23.

Sequenced material: PBMCs, taken from a glioma patient whose treatment included an IDH1 peptide vaccine. This TCR came from a woman younger than 35 with glioma. V is TRBV30 and J is TRBJ1-3, with D unclear. The CDR3 DNA reads TGTGCCTGGAGTGGAAACACCATATATTTT. Protein: CAWSGNTIYF.